This TCR beta chain was observed in a study of blood T cell repertoires in COVID-19. Whole-study context: From the United States, Italy and Spain came samples of acute and convalescent COVID-19. Nucleic acid was either cDNA or gDNA, and it came from T cells, B-cell-depleted T cells, or PBMCs.

Original methodology: Estimation of nucleated cell counts relied on the amplification of reference gene primers. The table came from immunoSEQ multiplex PCR; TCRdb's copy has only in-frame clones and leaves some out. Clone size and the V and J calls come from that table; the DNA yielded D and trimming. Of some 23,000 clones detected, 87% appear once; the ten largest clones hold over 7.5%. The CDR3 extends over 17 amino acids. Germline CDR1 reads SGHDN; CDR2 reads FVKESK. V lost 4 bases to trimming and J lost 0 bases, with 17 bases between them. The chain couples TRBV14 to TRBJ2-3; TRBD2 might be the D (6 bases). This receptor was identified in a human donor with active COVID-19. The donor label of this sample is uncertain. Sequences were obtained from peripheral blood. The CDR3 loop reads CASSLLSPGASTDTQYF. The CDR3 DNA follows: TGTGCCAGCAGCCTACTCAGCCCGGGAGCTAGCACAGATACGCAGTATTTT.